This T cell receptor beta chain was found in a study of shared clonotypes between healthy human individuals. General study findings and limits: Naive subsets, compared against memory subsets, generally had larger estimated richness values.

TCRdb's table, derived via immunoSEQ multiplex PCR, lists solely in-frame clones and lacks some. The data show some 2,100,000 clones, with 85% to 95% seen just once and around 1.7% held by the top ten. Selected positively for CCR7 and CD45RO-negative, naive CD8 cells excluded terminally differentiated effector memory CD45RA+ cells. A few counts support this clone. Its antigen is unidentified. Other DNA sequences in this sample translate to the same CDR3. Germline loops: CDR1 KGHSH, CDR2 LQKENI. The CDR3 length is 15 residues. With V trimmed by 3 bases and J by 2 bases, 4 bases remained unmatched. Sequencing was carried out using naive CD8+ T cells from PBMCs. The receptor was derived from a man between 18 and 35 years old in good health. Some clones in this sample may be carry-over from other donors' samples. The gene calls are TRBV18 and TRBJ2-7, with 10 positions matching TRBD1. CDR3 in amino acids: CASSPTGTGAYEQYF. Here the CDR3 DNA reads TGTGCCAGCTCACCGACCGGGACAGGGGCCTACGAGCAGTACTTC.